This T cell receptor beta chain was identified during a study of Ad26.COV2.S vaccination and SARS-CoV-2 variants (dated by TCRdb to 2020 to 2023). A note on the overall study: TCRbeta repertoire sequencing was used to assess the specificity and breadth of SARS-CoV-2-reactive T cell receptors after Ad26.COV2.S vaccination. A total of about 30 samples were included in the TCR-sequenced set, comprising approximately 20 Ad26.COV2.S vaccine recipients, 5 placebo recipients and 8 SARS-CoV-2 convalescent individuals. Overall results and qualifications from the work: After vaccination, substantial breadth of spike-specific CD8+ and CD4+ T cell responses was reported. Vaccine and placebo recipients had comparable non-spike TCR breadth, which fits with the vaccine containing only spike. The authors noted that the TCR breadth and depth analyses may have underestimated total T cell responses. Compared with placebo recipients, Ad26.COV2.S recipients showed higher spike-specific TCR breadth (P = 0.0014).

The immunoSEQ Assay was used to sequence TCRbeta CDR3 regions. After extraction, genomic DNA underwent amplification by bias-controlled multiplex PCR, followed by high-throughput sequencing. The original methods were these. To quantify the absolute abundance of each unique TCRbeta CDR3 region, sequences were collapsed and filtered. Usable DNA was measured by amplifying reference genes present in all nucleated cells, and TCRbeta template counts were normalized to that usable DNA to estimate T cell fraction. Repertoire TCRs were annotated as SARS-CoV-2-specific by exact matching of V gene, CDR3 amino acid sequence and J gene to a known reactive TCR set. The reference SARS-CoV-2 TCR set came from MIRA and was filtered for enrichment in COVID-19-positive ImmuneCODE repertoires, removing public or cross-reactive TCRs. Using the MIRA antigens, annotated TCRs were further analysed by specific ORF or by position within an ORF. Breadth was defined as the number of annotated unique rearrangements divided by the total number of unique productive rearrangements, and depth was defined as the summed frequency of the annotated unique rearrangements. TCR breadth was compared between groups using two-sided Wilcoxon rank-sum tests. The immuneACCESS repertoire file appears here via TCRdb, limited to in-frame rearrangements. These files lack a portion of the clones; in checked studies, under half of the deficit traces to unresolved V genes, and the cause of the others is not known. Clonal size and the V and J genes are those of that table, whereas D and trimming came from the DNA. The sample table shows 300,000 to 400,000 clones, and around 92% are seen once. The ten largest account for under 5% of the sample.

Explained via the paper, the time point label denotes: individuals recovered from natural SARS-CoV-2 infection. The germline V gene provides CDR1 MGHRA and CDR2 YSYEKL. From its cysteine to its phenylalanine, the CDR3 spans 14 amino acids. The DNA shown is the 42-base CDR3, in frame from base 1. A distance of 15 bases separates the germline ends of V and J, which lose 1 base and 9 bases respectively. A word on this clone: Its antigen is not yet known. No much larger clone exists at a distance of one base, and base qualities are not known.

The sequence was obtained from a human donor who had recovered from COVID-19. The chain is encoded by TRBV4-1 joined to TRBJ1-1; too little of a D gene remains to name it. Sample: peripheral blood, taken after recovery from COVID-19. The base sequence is TGCGCCAGCAGCCAAGCTCTCTTCGCAGAGAAAGCTTTCTTT. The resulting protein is CASSQALFAEKAFF.